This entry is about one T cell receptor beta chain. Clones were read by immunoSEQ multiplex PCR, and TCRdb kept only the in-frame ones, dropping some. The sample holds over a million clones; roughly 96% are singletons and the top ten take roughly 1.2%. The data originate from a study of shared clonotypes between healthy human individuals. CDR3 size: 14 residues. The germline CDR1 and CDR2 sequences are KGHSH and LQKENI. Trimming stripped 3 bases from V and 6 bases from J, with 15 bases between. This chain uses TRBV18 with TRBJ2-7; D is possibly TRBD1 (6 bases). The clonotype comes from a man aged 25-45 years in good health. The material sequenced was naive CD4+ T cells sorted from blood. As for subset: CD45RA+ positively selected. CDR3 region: CASSPDRSNSEQYF. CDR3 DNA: TGTGCCAGCTCACCCGACAGGTCAAATTCCGAGCAGTACTTC.